The TCR beta chain described here comes from a study of cytotoxic CD8 clonotypes in ibrutinib-treated CLL (dated by TCRdb to about 2021). Regarding the research as a whole: The cohort included more than 14 treatment-naive and fewer than 12 relapsed/refractory patients; roughly 17 were IGHV unmutated. Responses were partial in approximately 24 patients and complete in 2; after median 68 months follow-up, roughly 15 stayed in remission and 12 progressed. The response samples were drawn at a median of roughly twelve months into treatment, with a range of roughly 6 to 36 months. On average, each sample yielded around 250,000 productive templates and about 100,000 productive rearrangements. Longitudinal samples were obtainable from about 30% of the roughly 90 participants in the trial. Cryopreserved peripheral blood mononuclear cells were obtained prior to treatment, at the time of response, and at either disease progression or sustained remission.

Based on the germline V gene, the CDR1 and CDR2 sequences are WSHSY and SAAADI. The germline ends are 3 bases apart after V is trimmed by 6 bases and J by 1 base. The CDR3, from cysteine to phenylalanine, totals 11 residues. Only the CDR3 part of the read is kept: 33 bases, read in frame from the first base. General findings and caveats noted by the study authors: At baseline, clonality was higher than in age-matched healthy donors and showed a strong correlation with circulating CD8+ T-cell counts. Public clonotypes were rare and either contracted or stayed stable during treatment, and the rise in clonality at ibrutinib response reflected the expansion of private clonotypes. Sustained-remission and progressing patients did not have matched sampling times, and lymph node repertoires were not examined. An increase in clonality was observed at ibrutinib response, with clonality remaining stable during sustained remission and falling back toward baseline at progression.

On a MiSeq, deep resolution sequencing aimed for a depth between 1 in 1 million and 1 in 200,000 T cells, with each clonotype covered 10x on average. The immunoSEQ hsTCRB Kit was used to generate the TCR beta libraries. As for the original processing: Data were analyzed with ImmunoSEQ Data Assistant and ImmunoSEQ Analyzer, with V, D and J genes assigned per IMGT definitions. Clonality, with values ranging from 0 to 1, was calculated as one minus the normalized Shannon entropy of productive rearrangement frequencies. Public clonotype analysis was restricted to overrepresented clonotypes comprising at least 0.05% of each patient's repertoire. More than ten repertoires from age-matched healthy donors, obtained from immuneACCESS, served as clonality controls. TCRdb took this table from immuneACCESS and kept in-frame rearrangements with V and J called. Such tables lack part of the clones; where checked against another copy, unresolved V genes explain under half of the gap, and the rest is unexplained. D and trimming come from the DNA, and the V and J calls and clone size come from that table. The sample table contains 15,000 to 20,000 clones; only one count was recorded for about 85% of them. Roughly 5.7% of the sample is held by the ten biggest clonotypes.

About this clone itself: Its specific antigen is unknown. Base qualities are not provided; no much larger clone lies one nucleotide away.

For TCR beta library preparation, roughly 2 micrograms of genomic DNA were extracted from the cryopreserved PBMCs. High-throughput TCR beta sequencing was performed on longitudinal blood samples from CLL patients receiving ibrutinib monotherapy. The patients took part in an open-label, single-center phase 2 trial of ibrutinib monotherapy. The chain uses TRBV10-2 and TRBJ2-5; no D segment can be confidently identified. The sequence derives from a human donor with chronic lymphocytic leukemia. The sequencing here drew on PBMCs, taken before ibrutinib treatment. The encoded CDR3 is CASSPQETQYF. The DNA sequence is TGCGCCAGCAGCCCCCAAGAGACCCAGTACTTC.